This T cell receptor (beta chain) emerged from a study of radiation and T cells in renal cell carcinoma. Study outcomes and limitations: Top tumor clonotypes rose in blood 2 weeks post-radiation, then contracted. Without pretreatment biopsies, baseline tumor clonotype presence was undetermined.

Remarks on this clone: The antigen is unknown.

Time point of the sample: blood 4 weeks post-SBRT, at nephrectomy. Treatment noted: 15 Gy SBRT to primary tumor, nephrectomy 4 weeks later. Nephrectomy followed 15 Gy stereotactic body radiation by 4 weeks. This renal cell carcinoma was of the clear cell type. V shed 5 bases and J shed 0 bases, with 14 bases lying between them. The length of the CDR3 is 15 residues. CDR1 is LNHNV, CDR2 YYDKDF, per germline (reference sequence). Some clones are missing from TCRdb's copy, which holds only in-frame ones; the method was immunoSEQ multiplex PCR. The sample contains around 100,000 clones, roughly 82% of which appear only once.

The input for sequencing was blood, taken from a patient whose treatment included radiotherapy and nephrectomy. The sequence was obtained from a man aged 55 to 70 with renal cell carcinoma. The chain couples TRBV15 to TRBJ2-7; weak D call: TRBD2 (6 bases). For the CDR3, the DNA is TGTGCCACCAGCCATCCCAGGCGGGACTCCTACGAGCAGTACTTC. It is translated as CATSHPRRDSYEQYF.